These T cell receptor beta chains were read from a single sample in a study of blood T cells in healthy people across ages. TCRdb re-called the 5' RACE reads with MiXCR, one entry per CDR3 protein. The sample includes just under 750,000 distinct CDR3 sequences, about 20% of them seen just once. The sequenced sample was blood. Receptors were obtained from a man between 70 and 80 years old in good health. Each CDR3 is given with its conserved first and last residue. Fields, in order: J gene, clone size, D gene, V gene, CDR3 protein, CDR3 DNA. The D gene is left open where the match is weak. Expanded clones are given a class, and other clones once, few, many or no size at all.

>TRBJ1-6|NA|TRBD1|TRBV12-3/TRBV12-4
CASSLGTGRSPLHF
TGTGCCAGCAGCCTCGGGACAGGTCGTTCACCCCTCCACTTT
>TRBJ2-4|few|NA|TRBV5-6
CASSDYTVAKNIQYF
TGTGCCAGCAGCGACTACACCGTAGCCAAAAACATTCAGTACTTC
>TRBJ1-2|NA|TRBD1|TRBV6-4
CASSASTGGNYGYTF
TGTGCCAGCAGTGCGTCGACAGGGGGCAACTATGGCTACACCTTC
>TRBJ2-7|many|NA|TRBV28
CASSLSRPQAQYF
TGTGCCAGCAGTTTATCCCGCCCGCAGGCGCAGTACTTC
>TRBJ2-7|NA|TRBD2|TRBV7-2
CASSLLPGTSGYEQYF
TGTGCCAGCAGCTTGCTCCCCGGGACTAGCGGGTACGAGCAGTACTTC
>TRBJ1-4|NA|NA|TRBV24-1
CATSDPGSEKLFF
TGTGCCACCAGTGATCCGGGATCAGAAAAACTGTTTTTT
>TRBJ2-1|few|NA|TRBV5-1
CASAWSHEQFF
TGCGCCAGCGCCTGGTCCCATGAGCAGTTCTTC
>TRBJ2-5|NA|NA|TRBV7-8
CASSLSGTYQETQYF
TGTGCCAGCAGCTTATCGGGAACGTACCAAGAGACCCAGTACTTC
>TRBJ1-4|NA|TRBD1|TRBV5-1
CASTQGTANEKLFF
TGCGCCAGCACCCAGGGGACAGCTAATGAAAAACTGTTTTTT
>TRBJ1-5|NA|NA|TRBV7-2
CASSLVGGLDQPQHF
TGTGCCAGCAGCTTAGTGGGCGGATTGGATCAGCCCCAGCATTTT
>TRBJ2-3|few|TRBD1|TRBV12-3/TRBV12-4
CASSRTGGWDTQYF
TGTGCCAGCAGTCGGACAGGGGGCTGGGATACGCAGTATTTT
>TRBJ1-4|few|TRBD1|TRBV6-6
CASSRRTGASEKLFF
TGTGCCAGCAGTCGTCGGACAGGGGCAAGTGAAAAACTGTTTTTT
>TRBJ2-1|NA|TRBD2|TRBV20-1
CSAREWSGSSYNEQFF
TGCAGTGCTAGAGAATGGAGCGGGAGCTCCTACAATGAGCAGTTCTTC
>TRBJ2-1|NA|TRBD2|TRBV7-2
CASSGTSGSSYNEQFF
TGTGCCAGCAGCGGGACTAGCGGAAGCTCCTACAATGAGCAGTTCTTC
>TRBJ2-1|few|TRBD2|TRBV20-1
CSARPPGLVNEQLF
TGCAGTGCTAGACCTCCGGGACTAGTAAATGAGCAGCTCTTC
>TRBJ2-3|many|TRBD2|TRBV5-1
CASSLDSGGNTDTQYF
TGCGCCAGCAGCTTAGATAGCGGGGGAAACACAGATACGCAGTATTTT
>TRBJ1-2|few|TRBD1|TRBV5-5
CASSLGQGETAFYGYTF
TGTGCCAGCAGCTTGGGACAGGGGGAAACAGCCTTCTATGGCTACACCTTC
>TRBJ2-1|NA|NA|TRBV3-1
CASGQTPDTEQFF
TGTGCCAGCGGCCAAACGCCAGATACTGAGCAGTTCTTC
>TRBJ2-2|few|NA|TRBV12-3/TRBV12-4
CASSRLLAGTGELFF
TGTGCCAGCAGTAGACTCTTGGCCGGAACCGGGGAGCTGTTTTTT
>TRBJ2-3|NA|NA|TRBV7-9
CASSLATPRDTQYF
TGTGCCAGCAGCTTGGCAACACCTAGGGATACGCAGTATTTT
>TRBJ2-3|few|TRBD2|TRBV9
CASSAGTSGGLDTQYF
TGTGCCAGCAGCGCGGGGACTAGCGGGGGACTAGATACGCAGTATTTT
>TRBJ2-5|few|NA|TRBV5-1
CASSKTDPRRETQYF
TGCGCCAGCAGTAAGACGGACCCACGGAGAGAGACCCAGTACTTC
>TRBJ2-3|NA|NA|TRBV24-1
CATSDPYIIDTQYF
TGTGCCACCAGTGATCCGTACATTATAGATACGCAGTATTTT
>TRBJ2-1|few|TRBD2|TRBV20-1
CSARRASGTKGNEQFF
TGCAGTGCTAGAAGGGCTAGCGGGACAAAAGGGAATGAGCAGTTCTTC
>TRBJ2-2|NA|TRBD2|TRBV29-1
CSAARGENTGELFF
TGCAGCGCCGCTCGGGGGGAGAACACCGGGGAGCTGTTTTTT
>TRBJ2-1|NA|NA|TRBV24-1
CATMSGGKGDNEQFF
TGTGCCACCATGTCTGGGGGAAAAGGTGACAATGAGCAGTTCTTC
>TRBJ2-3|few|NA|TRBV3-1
CASSQDPVLRVWADTQYF
TGTGCCAGCAGCCAGGATCCCGTTCTTAGGGTTTGGGCAGATACGCAGTATTTT
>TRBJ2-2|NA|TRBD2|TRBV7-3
CASHNGTSGNTGELFF
TGTGCCAGCCACAATGGGACTAGCGGAAACACCGGGGAGCTGTTTTTT
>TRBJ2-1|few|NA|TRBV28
CASSLGGRIYNEQFF
TGTGCCAGCAGTTTAGGAGGCCGAATTTACAATGAGCAGTTCTTC
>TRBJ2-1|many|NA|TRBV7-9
CASSRLANEQFF
TGTGCCAGCAGTCGTCTAGCCAATGAGCAGTTCTTC
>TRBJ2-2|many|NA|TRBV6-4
CAKWGTGELFF
TGTGCCAAATGGGGCACCGGGGAGCTGTTTTTT
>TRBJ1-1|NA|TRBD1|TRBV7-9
CASSRDRGRVAFF
TGTGCCAGCAGTCGGGACAGGGGAAGGGTAGCTTTCTTT
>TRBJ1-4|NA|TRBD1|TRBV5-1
CASSFSQETGLLFF
TGCGCCAGCAGCTTTAGCCAGGAGACAGGGCTACTGTTTTTT
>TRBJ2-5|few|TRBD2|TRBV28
CASSPGVAGGQETQYF
TGTGCCAGCAGCCCCGGAGTAGCGGGGGGCCAAGAGACCCAGTACTTC